What follows describes a single T cell receptor (beta chain). The sample belongs to a study of control samples from healthy donors and cancer patients. Profiling relied on immunoSEQ multiplex PCR, and the TCRdb table lists in-frame clones only, not all of them. The table includes 110,000 to 150,000 clones, roughly 90% detected once. J was trimmed by 5 bases and V by 7 bases; bases with no gene match: 7. CDR3 size: 14 residues. Germline V gene data show CDR1 as SGHNT and CDR2 as YENEEA. The sequence derives from a man aged 25 to 40 in good health. The chain links TRBV11-3 to TRBJ2-4, with 8 bases fitting TRBD1. Sequencing was carried out using blood. CDR3 sequence reads: CASTLDRGENIQYF. DNA for the CDR3: TGTGCCAGCACCCTCGACAGGGGCGAAAACATTCAGTACTTC.